This T cell receptor (beta chain) was recovered during a study of blood T cells in healthy people across ages. The overall study: The capture of about one barcoded beta molecule per two T cells was achieved by template switching.

Per germline, CDR1 LGHDT and CDR2 YNNKEL (reference sequence). The CDR3 is 16 amino acids. V shed 3 bases, J shed 4 bases, and the junction held 11 bases outside the gene matches. Overall study results and limits: The recorded TCR beta diversity per million T cells decreased in a roughly linear manner with age.

Of note for this clonotype: Its antigen remains unidentified.

For the second PCR, which ran for about 7 to 11 cycles, a sample-barcoded 5' primer and a J-beta primer mix were used. TCRdb reprocessed the 5' RACE reads via MiXCR and lists one record per CDR3 protein. The table records around 900,000 distinct CDR3 sequences, roughly 51% of them present only once. The material sequenced was blood. This receptor was taken from a woman aged 55-70 years in good health. The genes are TRBV3-1 and TRBJ2-5, with 7 bases lining up with TRBD2. The CDR3 reads CASSQGLTGAVETQYF. CDR3 coding DNA: TGTGCCAGCAGCCAGGGACTAACAGGTGCTGTAGAGACCCAGTACTTC.